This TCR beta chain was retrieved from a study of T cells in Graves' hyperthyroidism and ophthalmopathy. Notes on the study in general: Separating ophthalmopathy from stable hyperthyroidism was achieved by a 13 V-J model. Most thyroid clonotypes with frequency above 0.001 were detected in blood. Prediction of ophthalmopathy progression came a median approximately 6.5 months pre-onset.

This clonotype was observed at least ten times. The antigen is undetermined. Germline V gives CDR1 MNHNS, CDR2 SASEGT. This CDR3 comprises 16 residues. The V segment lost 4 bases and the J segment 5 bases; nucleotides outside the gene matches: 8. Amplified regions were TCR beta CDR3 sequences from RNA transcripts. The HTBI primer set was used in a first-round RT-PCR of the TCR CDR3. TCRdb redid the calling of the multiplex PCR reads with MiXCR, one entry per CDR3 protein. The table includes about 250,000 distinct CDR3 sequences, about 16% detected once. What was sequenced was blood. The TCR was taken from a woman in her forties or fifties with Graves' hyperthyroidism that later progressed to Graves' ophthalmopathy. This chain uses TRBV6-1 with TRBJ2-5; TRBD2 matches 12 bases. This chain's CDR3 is CASSAGLAGSRETQYF. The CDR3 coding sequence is TGTGCCAGCAGTGCCGGACTAGCGGGGTCCCGGGAGACCCAGTACTTC.